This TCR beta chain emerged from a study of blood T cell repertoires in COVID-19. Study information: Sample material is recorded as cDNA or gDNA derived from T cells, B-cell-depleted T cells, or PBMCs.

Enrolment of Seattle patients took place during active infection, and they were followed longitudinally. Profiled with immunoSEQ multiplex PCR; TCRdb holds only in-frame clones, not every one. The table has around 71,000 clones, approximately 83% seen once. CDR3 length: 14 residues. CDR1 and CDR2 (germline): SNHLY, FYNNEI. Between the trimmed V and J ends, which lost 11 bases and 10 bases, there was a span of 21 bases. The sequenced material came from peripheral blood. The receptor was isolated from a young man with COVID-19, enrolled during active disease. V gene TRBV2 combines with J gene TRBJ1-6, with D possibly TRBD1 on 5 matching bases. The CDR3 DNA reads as TGTGCCTCCCGACCGGGGGGAAGAGGATCACCCCTCCACTTT. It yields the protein CASRPGGRGSPLHF.